This record looks at one T cell receptor (beta chain) sequence and its context. Its recognized antigen is unknown. Nothing much larger sits one base from this clone, and base qualities are not available. Its CDR3 holds 10 amino acids, cysteine through phenylalanine. CDR3 DNA only is kept here, 30 bases in frame from base 1. CDR1 and CDR2 (DFQATT, SNEGSKA) derive from the germline V gene (reference sequence). V sheds 3 bases and J sheds 6 bases, leaving 3 bases between their ends. This specimen comes from a study of shared clonotypes between healthy human individuals (dated by TCRdb to 2019 to 2021). Broadly, across the study: The cohort comprised two women and a few men aged 18 to 49 years. Blood TCR repertoires of about five healthy adults were deeply sequenced to estimate repertoire size and the extent of clonotype sharing between individuals. Libraries were prepared and TCR repertoires were sequenced by different laboratories using diverse techniques, in order to increase sequencing depth and limit assay-specific biases. For each donor, three plates each were used for CD4 naive and CD4 memory, two plates were used for CD8 naive, and one plate was used for CD8 memory. Leukapheresis yielded between about 0.85 and 9.5 billion PBMCs per donor.

General findings and caveats noted by the study authors: Sampling was restricted to blood, and TCR repertoires in tissue are likely to differ from TCR repertoires in blood. Rarefaction of sorted-subset datasets indicated incomplete sequencing despite the large sequencing depth. The genetic and exposure-history diversity represented was limited by the small number of donors. Pairwise subsampling led to the expectation that sequencing depth would affect the degree of clonotype sharing among donors. Across a handful of donors, approximately 5% of naive CD4, 3% to 4% of naive CD8, 2% to 2.5% of memory CD4, and about 0.44% of memory CD8 clonotypes were shared. Higher generation probabilities were observed for clonotypes shared by all four sorted-subset donors than for non-shared clonotypes. Estimated clonotype richness was generally larger for naive than for memory subsets.

For the CD8 naive samples, CD45RO-negative cells were positively selected for CCR7, yielding a CD45RA+CCR7+ population from which TemRA cells were excluded. The donors were healthy, HIV-negative adults who had no recently reported acute infections or vaccinations. Every donor was a Caucasian adult living in Nashville, Tennessee, USA. Blood was obtained by leukapheresis, after which PBMCs were separated by Ficoll-Histopaque density gradient centrifugation and cryopreserved in liquid nitrogen vapor phase. Analytical flow cytometry was used to check the purity and quantity of every magnetically sorted T cell population. Genomic DNA was isolated from every sorted fraction and measured by UV absorbance on a Nanodrop 2000c. Using the deep immunoSEQ assay, multiplex PCR amplified TCR CDR3 regions from genomic DNA. Genomic DNA extracted from each cell subset was distributed evenly over all wells of several immunoSEQ 96-well plates, and each plate served as one replicate. For sorted subsets, each replicate PCR was loaded with approximately 190 ng genomic DNA, equivalent to 30,000 or so T cell genomes. Purified libraries were quantified with a Qubit 3.0 fluorometer, sized on a Bioanalyzer 2100, and re-quantified with the KAPA Library Quantification kit. Every immunoSEQ 96-well plate was sequenced on a separate single-read 150-cycle Illumina NextSeq 550 flow cell. Per the authors' processing: Because the immunoSEQ output held only junctional sequences and lacked quality scores, the filtering could not match the filtering applied to full-length reads. To assign V/J genes and CDR3, sequences were annotated using PyIR, a Python wrapper for IgBLAST v1.9, with IMGT germline references. Any read was removed if the V/J assignment was weak (E-value above 1e-6), the CDR3 was missing, or the read contained stop codons, out-of-frame junctions, or ambiguous translated residues. V3J clonotypes were defined as sequences sharing an identical inferred V gene, J gene, and CDR3 amino acid sequence. Percentage overlap between repertoires was calculated by dividing the number of shared unique clonotypes by the size of the smaller repertoire. Richness of each repertoire was evaluated using RTK rarefaction, the Chao1 estimator, and Recon v2.1 estimates of unobserved clonotypes. For all TCRbeta clonotypes obtained by the gDNA method from a handful of donors, generation probabilities were computed with OLGA. In its TCRdb copy, this immuneACCESS table keeps in-frame sequences only and misses some clones. Where compared with another copy, unresolved V genes explain less than half of these, and the others have no known cause. The D gene and trimming were derived from the DNA, and the V and J assignments and clone size from that table. For this sample the table gives 450,000 to 700,000 clones, of which just under 97% were detected only once. The ten largest clones take up less than 0.13% of the sample.

This receptor chain uses TRBV20-1 and TRBJ2-1; the D gene is unclear. Specimen: naive CD8+ T cells sorted from blood. This specimen's cell subset or site label, per the study, means: CD45RA+CCR7+. The source is a woman in her thirties in good health. The CDR3 is CSASSNEQFF. The nucleotides read TGCAGTGCTAGCAGCAATGAGCAGTTCTTC.